This T cell receptor (beta chain) was recovered during a study of cytomegalovirus exposure and HLA in healthy donors. Whole-study results and caveats: It was about 150 TCR beta chains that were listed as cytomegalovirus-associated.

The CDR3 has 15 amino acids. V was clipped by 0 bases and J by 4 bases, with 13 bases between them. The germline V gene encodes CDR1 SGDLS and CDR2 YYNGEE. Points on this clone: Its antigen is not identified.

Use of 60 Vbeta and 13 Jbeta primers characterized the PCR. Generated by immunoSEQ multiplex PCR, the TCRdb table keeps only in-frame clones and is missing some. The data contain approximately 140,000 clones, roughly 80% of them singletons. J is TRBJ1-1 and V is TRBV9, with no clear D. This TCR was recovered from a female donor in good health and CMV-seronegative. The sample consisted of PBMCs. CDR3 nucleotides: TGTGCCAGCAGCGTAGCCGGGAACAGCGGCACTGAAGCTTTCTTT. It is translated as CASSVAGNSGTEAFF.